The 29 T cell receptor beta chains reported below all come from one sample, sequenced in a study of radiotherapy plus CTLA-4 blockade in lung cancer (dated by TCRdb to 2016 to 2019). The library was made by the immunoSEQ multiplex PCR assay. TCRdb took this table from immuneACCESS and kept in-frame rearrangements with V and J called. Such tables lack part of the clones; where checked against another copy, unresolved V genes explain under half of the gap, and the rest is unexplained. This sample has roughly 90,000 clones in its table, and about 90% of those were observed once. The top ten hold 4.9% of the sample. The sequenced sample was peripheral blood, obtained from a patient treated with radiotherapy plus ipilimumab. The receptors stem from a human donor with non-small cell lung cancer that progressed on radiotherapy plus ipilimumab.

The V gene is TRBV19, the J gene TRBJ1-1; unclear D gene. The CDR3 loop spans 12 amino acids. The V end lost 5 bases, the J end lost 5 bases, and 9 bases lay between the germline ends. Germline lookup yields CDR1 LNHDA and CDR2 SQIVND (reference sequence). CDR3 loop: CASSRVGTEAFF. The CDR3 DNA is TGTGCCAGTAGTCGGGTAGGGACTGAAGCTTTCTTT.

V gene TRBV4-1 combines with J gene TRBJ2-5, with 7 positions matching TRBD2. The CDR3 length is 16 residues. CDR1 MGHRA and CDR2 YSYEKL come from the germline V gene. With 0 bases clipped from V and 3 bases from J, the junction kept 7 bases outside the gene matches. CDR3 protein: CASSQESGTGKETQYF. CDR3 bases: TGCGCCAGCAGCCAAGAGAGCGGGACGGGTAAAGAGACCCAGTACTTC.

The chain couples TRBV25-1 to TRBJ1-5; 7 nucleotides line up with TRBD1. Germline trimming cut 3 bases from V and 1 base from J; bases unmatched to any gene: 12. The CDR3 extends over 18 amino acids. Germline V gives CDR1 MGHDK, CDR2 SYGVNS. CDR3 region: CASSEGGPGGRSNQPQHF. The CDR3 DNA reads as TGTGCCAGCAGTGAGGGTGGGCCAGGGGGAAGGAGCAATCAGCCCCAGCATTTT.

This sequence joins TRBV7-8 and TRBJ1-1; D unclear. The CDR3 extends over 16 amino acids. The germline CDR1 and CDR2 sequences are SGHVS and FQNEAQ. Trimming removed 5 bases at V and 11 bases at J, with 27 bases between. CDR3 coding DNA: TGTGCCAGCAGCCAAGCTGCGGGCGCTGGACTCTCTGGGGCTTTCTTT. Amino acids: CASSQAAGAGLSGAFF.

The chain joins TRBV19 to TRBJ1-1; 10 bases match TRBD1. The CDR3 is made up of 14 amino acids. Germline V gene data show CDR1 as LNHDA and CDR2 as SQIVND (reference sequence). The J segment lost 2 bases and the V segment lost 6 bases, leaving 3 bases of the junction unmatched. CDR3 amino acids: CASRDRGRNTEAFF. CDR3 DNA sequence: TGTGCCAGTAGAGACAGGGGGCGAAACACTGAAGCTTTCTTT.

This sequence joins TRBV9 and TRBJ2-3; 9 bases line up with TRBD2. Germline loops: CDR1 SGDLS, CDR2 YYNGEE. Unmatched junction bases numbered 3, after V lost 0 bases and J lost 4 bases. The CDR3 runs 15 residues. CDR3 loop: CASSVGGLAADTQYF. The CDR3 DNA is TGTGCCAGCAGCGTAGGGGGACTAGCAGCAGATACGCAGTATTTT.

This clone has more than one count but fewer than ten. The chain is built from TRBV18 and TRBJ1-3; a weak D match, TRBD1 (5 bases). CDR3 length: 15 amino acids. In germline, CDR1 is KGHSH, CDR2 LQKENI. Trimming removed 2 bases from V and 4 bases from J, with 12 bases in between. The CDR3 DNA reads TGTGCCAGCTCACCAGTCGGCAGGGAAGGAAACACCATATATTTT. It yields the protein CASSPVGREGNTIYF.

CDR3 protein: CASSPLGTSGSYEQYF. CDR3 sequence (DNA): TGTGCCAGCAGTCCCCTTGGGACTAGCGGGAGTTACGAGCAGTACTTC. This sequence joins TRBV11-2 and TRBJ2-7; 14 positions agree with TRBD2. This CDR3 spans 16 amino acids. Germline V CDR1 and CDR2: SGHAT, FQNNGV. After removal of 6 bases from V and 4 bases from J, the junction contained 8 bases not matched to a gene.

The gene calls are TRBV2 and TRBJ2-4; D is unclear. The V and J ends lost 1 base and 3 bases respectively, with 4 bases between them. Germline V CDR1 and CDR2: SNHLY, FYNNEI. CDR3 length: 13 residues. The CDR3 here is CASSEDNKNIQYF. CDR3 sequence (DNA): TGTGCCAGCAGTGAAGACAACAAAAACATTCAGTACTTC.

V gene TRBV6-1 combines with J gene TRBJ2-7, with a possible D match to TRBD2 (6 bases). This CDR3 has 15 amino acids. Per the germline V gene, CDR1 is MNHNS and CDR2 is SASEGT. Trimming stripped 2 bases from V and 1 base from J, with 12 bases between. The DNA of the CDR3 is TGTGCCAGCAGTGAATCTGGAGCGGGTTCCTACGAGCAGTACTTC. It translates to CASSESGAGSYEQYF.

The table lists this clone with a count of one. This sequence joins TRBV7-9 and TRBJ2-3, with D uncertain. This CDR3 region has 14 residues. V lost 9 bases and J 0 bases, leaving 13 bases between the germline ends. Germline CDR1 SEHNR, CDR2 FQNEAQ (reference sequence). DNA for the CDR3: TGTGCCAGTATTTTTGGTCACAGCACAGATACGCAGTATTTT. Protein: CASIFGHSTDTQYF.

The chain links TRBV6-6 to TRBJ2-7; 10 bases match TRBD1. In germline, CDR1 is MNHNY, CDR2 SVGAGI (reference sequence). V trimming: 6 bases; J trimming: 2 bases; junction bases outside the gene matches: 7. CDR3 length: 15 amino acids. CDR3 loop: CASSPPGTGAYEQYF. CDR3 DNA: TGTGCCAGCAGCCCCCCTGGGACAGGGGCCTACGAGCAGTACTTC.

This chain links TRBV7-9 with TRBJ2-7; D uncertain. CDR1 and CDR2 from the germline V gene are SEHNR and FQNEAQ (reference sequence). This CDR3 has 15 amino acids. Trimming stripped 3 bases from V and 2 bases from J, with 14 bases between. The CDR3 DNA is TGTGCCAGCAGCTTCGAGGCCCACCGCGCCTACGAGCAGTACTTC. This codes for CASSFEAHRAYEQYF.

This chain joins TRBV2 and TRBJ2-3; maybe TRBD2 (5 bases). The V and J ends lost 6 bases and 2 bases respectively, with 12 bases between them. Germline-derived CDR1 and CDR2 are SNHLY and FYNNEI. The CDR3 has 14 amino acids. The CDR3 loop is CASSGAGLTDTQYF. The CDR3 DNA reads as TGTGCCAGCAGCGGCGCGGGTCTCACAGATACGCAGTATTTT.

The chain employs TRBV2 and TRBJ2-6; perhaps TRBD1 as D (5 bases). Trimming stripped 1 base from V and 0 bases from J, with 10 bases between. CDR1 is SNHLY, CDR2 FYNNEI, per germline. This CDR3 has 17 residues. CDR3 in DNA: TGTGCCAGCAGTGAAGTCGGAGACAGCTCTGGGGCCAACGTCCTGACTTTC. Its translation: CASSEVGDSSGANVLTF.

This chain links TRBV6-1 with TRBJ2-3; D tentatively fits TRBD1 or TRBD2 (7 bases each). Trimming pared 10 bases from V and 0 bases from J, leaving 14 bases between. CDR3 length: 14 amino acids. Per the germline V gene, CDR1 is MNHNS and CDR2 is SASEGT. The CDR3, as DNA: TGTGCCACCAGGGGGAGGGTGAGCACAGATACGCAGTATTTT. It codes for CATRGRVSTDTQYF.

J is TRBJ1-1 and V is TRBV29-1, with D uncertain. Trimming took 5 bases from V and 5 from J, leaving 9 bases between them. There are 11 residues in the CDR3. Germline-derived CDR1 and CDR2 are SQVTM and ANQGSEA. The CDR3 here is CSVSRETEAFF. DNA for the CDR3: TGCAGCGTTTCGAGGGAAACTGAAGCTTTCTTT.

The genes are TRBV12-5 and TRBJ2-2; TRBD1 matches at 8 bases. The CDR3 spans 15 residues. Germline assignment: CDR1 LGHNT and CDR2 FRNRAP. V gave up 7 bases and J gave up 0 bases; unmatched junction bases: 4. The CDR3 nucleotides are TGTGCTAGTGCGGTACAGGGGGCGAACACCGGGGAGCTGTTTTTT. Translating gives CASAVQGANTGELFF.

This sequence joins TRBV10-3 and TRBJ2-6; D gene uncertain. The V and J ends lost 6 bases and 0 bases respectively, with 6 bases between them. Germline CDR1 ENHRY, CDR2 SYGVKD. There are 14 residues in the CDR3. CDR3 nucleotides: TGTGCCATCAGGGGGTTCTCTGGGGCCAACGTCCTGACTTTC. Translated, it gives CAIRGFSGANVLTF.

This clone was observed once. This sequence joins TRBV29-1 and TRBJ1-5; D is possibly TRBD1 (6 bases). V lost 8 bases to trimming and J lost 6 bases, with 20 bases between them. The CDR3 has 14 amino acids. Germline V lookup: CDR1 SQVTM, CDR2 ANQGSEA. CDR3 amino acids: CSTSEGGAGQPQHF. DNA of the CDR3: TGCAGCACCTCCGAGGGGGGGGCCGGTCAGCCCCAGCATTTT.

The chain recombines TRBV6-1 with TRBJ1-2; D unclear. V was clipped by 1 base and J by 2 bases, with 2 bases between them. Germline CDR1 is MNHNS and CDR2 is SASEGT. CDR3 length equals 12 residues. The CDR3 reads CASSEGNYGYTF. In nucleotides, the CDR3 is TGTGCCAGCAGTGAAGGGAACTATGGCTACACCTTC.

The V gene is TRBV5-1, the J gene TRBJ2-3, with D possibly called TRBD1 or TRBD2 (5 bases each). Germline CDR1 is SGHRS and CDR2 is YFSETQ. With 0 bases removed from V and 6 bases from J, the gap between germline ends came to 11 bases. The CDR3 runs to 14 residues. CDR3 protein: CASSLGTEGDTQYF. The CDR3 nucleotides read TGCGCCAGCAGCTTGGGGACTGAGGGGGATACGCAGTATTTT.

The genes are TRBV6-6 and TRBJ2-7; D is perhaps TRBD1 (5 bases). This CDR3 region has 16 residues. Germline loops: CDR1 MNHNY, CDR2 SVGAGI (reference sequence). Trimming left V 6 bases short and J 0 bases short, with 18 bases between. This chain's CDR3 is CASSLERGKSSYEQYF. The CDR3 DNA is TGTGCCAGCAGCTTGGAAAGGGGTAAGAGCTCCTACGAGCAGTACTTC.

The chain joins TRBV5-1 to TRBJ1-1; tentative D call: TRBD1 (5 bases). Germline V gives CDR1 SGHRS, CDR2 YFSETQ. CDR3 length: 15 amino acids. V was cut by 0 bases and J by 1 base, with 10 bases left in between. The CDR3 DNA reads TGCGCCAGCAGCTTGGGTCAGGGATGGAACACTGAAGCTTTCTTT. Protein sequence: CASSLGQGWNTEAFF.

CDR3 protein: CASSLSSGNEQFF. The CDR3 bases are TGCGCCAGCAGCTTGAGTTCAGGGAATGAGCAGTTCTTC. V usage is TRBV5-1 and J usage is TRBJ2-1, with D perhaps matching TRBD1 (5 bases). Trimming pared 1 base from V and 7 bases from J, leaving 9 bases between. There are 13 residues in the CDR3. In germline, CDR1 is SGHRS, CDR2 YFSETQ.

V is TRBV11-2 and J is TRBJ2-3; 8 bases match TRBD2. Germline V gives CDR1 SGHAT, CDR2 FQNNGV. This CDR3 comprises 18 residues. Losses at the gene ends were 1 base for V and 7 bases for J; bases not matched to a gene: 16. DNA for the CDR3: TGTGCCAGCAGCTTAGCGTCTAGCGGGTTCATGGGCGTGAATACGCAGTATTTT. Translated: CASSLASSGFMGVNTQYF. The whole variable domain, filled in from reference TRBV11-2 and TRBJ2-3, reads EAGVAQSPRYKIIEKRQSVAFWCNPISGHATLYWYQQILGQGPKLLIQFQNNGVVDDSQLPKDRFSAERLKGVDSTLKIQPAKLEDSAVYLCASSLASSGFMGVNTQYFGPGTRLTVL.

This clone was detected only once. The DNA of the CDR3 is TGCGCCAGCAGTCCGGACGGGACGCAGAATCGCGAGCAGTACTTC. Residues: CASSPDGTQNREQYF. V and J are TRBV5-1 and TRBJ2-7; the D call may be TRBD1 or TRBD2 (5 bases each). V was cut by 5 bases and J by 6 bases, with 21 bases left in between. The CDR3 extends over 15 amino acids. Germline lookup yields CDR1 SGHRS and CDR2 YFSETQ.

Here the CDR3 DNA reads TGTGCCAGCAGCGGGACAGGGGGCAATGAGCAGTTCTTC. It translates to CASSGTGGNEQFF. This sequence joins TRBV9 and TRBJ2-1, with TRBD1 identical over 10 bases. CDR1 is SGDLS and CDR2 is YYNGEE in the germline V gene. The length of the CDR3 is 13 residues. V gave up 3 bases and J gave up 6 bases; unmatched junction bases: 0.

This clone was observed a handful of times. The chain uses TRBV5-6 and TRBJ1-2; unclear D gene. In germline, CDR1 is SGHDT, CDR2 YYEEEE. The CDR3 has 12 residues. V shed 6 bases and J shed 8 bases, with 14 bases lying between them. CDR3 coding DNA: TGTGCCAGCACGGTGGAAGGTGTAGGCTACACCTTC. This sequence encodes CASTVEGVGYTF. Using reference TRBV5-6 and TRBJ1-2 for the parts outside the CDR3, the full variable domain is DAGVTQSPTHLIKTRGQQVTLRCSPKSGHDTVSWYQQALGQGPQFIFQYYEEEERQRGNFPDRFSGHQFPNYSSELNVNALLLGDSALYLCASTVEGVGYTFGSGTRLTVV.